These 21 T cell receptor beta chains were sequenced from one sample in a study of T cells after yellow fever vaccination. TCRdb re-called the 5' RACE reads through MiXCR, storing one row per CDR3 protein. The sample includes around 350,000 distinct CDR3 sequences, approximately 6% seen only once; the top ten take around 16%. Sequenced material: PBMCs, taken 5 days after the yellow fever booster vaccination. The receptors were sampled from a man in his thirties or forties who received the YFV17D yellow fever vaccine.

This CDR3 reads CSVEVGTSVSYNEQFF. The CDR3, as DNA: TGCAGCGTTGAAGTTGGGACTAGCGTCAGCTACAATGAGCAGTTCTTC. J is TRBJ2-1 and V is TRBV29-1; 10 bases match TRBD2. Germline V gene data show CDR1 as SQVTM and CDR2 as ANQGSEA. There are 16 residues in the CDR3. V shed 1 base and J 3 bases; nucleotides not matched to a gene: 6.

The V and J genes are TRBV7-6 and TRBJ2-7; possibly TRBD1 for D (7 bases). Trimming cost V 5 bases and J 0 bases, with 8 bases left between them. CDR1 and CDR2 from the germline V gene are SGHVS and FNYEAQ. This CDR3 region has 13 residues. This CDR3 reads CASSQGGSYEQYF. CDR3 in DNA: TGTGCCAGCAGCCAGGGGGGCTCCTACGAGCAGTACTTC.

This chain links TRBV5-4 with TRBJ2-7, with TRBD2 as a possible D gene (6 bases). CDR3 length equals 16 residues. CDR1 is SGHNT, CDR2 YYREEE, per germline (reference sequence). Trimming cost V 5 bases and J 0 bases, with 18 bases left between them. The CDR3 here is CASSDAGTGSSYEQYF. DNA for the CDR3: TGTGCCAGCAGTGACGCAGGGACCGGGAGCTCCTACGAGCAGTACTTC.

This clonotype was counted only a few times. The chain recombines TRBV5-1 with TRBJ2-3; 9 bases align to TRBD2. This CDR3 is 16 amino acids long. The ends lost 4 bases at V and 2 bases at J; junction bases unmatched: 8. The germline V gene has CDR1 SGHRS and CDR2 YFSETQ. CDR3: CASSPSLAGYTDTQYF. DNA for the CDR3: TGCGCCAGCAGCCCTTCTCTAGCGGGATACACAGATACGCAGTATTTT.

This clonotype appeared many times. CDR3 DNA sequence: TGTGCCAGCAGCCCAGCAGGAGGGCTTGAAGCTTTCTTT. It is translated as CASSPAGGLEAFF. The rearrangement links TRBV7-2 to TRBJ1-1; D unresolved. The V end was cut by 5 bases, the J end by 7 bases, with 14 bases between. This CDR3 has 13 amino acids. The germline V gene encodes CDR1 SGHTA and CDR2 FQGNSA.

This clonotype has at least ten counts. At one of its ends the junction is not consistent with the germline gene, which may arise from a read error. The chain has TRBV5-1 and TRBJ2-7; the D is unclear. CDR1 and CDR2 (germline): SGHRS, YFSETQ. CDR3 length equals 12 residues. The CDR3 nucleotides are TGTGCCAGCAGCTCAGGAGCCTACGAGCAGTACTTC. Protein product: CASSSGAYEQYF.

The sample holds a few counts of this clonotype. V is TRBV4-3 and J is TRBJ2-3; D gene ambiguous. With 0 bases removed from V and 2 bases from J, the gap between germline ends came to 9 bases. Germline V CDR1 and CDR2: LGHNA, YSLEER. This CDR3 has 15 amino acids. CDR3 nucleotide sequence: TGCGCCAGCAGCCAAGATCCCGCTCACACAGATACGCAGTATTTT. This codes for CASSQDPAHTDTQYF.

The chain joins TRBV3-1 to TRBJ2-7; tentatively, D is TRBD2 (6 bases). Trimming cost V 8 bases and J 3 bases, with 32 bases left between them. The CDR3 has 19 amino acids. Germline CDR1 and CDR2: LGHDT and YNNKEL (reference sequence). In DNA, the CDR3 is TGTGCCAGCTCCCAAGTTGAGGATATAGCGATGCCGGGGGTCTACGAGCAGTACTTC. It encodes CASSQVEDIAMPGVYEQYF.

This clonotype was seen only a few times. The V call is TRBV5-4, the J call TRBJ2-3, with unresolved D. V lost 1 base and J 4 bases, leaving 7 bases between the germline ends. The CDR3 is made up of 13 amino acids. CDR1 and CDR2 from the germline V gene are SGHNT and YYREEE (reference sequence). The CDR3: CASSLYSADTQYF. The CDR3 DNA follows: TGTGCCAGCAGCTTGTATAGTGCAGATACGCAGTATTTT.

This clonotype occurred many times. The V gene is TRBV29-1, the J gene TRBJ2-5; 10 bases line up with TRBD2. Germline CDR1 reads SQVTM; CDR2 reads ANQGSEA. J lost 5 bases, V lost 8 bases, and 8 bases had no gene match. The CDR3 totals 13 residues. The DNA for the CDR3 is TGCAGCACAGGACTAGCGGAAGCGGAGACCCAGTACTTC. It is translated as CSTGLAEAETQYF.

The sample holds a few counts of this clonotype. The chain couples TRBV28 to TRBJ2-4; D gene unclear. Trimming cost V 8 bases and J 1 base, with 0 bases left between them. The CDR3 has 10 amino acids. Per germline, CDR1 MDHEN and CDR2 SYDVKM. The CDR3 reads CASAKNIQYF. The CDR3 DNA reads TGTGCCAGCGCCAAAAACATTCAGTACTTC.

This clonotype came up a few times. The chain combines TRBV20-1 with TRBJ2-3, with D perhaps assigned TRBD1 or TRBD2 (5 bases each). Trimming took 6 bases from V and 6 from J, leaving 19 bases between them. From germline, CDR1 is DFQATT and CDR2 SNEGSKA (reference sequence). This CDR3 contains 14 residues. DNA of the CDR3: TGCAGTGCCGCACCCGAGGGACCGTGGGATACGCAGTATTTT. Protein product: CSAAPEGPWDTQYF.

This clonotype was detected only a few times. The chain carries TRBV12-3 or TRBV12-4 and TRBJ2-1; D ambiguous. The V end was cut by 2 bases, the J end by 10 bases, with 6 bases between. The length of the CDR3 is 11 residues. CDR3 coding DNA: TGTGCCAGCAGTTTATTCCGGGAGCAGTTCTTC. This gives the protein CASSLFREQFF.

This clonotype was seen many times. The chain uses TRBV5-1 and TRBJ2-4; D not resolved. Germline CDR1 reads SGHRS; CDR2 reads YFSETQ. This CDR3 has 15 amino acids. V gave up 1 base and J gave up 3 bases, with 11 bases separating them. In DNA form, the CDR3 reads TGCGCCAGCAGCTTGACTGGGTTCGGCAAAAACATTCAGTACTTC. This codes for CASSLTGFGKNIQYF.

This clonotype was recorded at least ten times. The chain carries TRBV3-1 and TRBJ2-7; 12 bases are a match to TRBD2. Germline values: CDR1 LGHDT, CDR2 YNNKEL (reference sequence). The CDR3 runs to 16 residues. The junction had 4 bases not matched to a gene; V was cut back by 4 bases and J by 0 bases. CDR3 bases: TGTGCCAGCAGCCGGACTAGCGGGAAATCCTCCTACGAGCAGTACTTC. Protein sequence: CASSRTSGKSSYEQYF.

The rearrangement links TRBV29-1 to TRBJ1-1, with 7 nucleotides matching TRBD1. The germline V gene encodes CDR1 SQVTM and CDR2 ANQGSEA. The CDR3 extends over 13 amino acids. V was clipped by 7 bases and J by 0 bases; unmatched bases: 5. The CDR3 DNA sequence: TGCAGCGCAAGGGACAGAGTGAACACTGAAGCTTTCTTT. The encoded protein is CSARDRVNTEAFF.

In this sample, this clonotype turned up many times. The CDR3 spells CASSVRDRINYGYTF. CDR3 DNA sequence: TGTGCCAGCAGTGTAAGGGATAGGATTAACTATGGCTACACCTTC. The V and J genes are TRBV6-1 and TRBJ1-2; D is unclear. V was pared by 4 bases and J by 1 base, with 13 bases between. The CDR3 is 15 amino acids. Germline V gene data show CDR1 as MNHNS and CDR2 as SASEGT.

This clonotype was recorded at least ten times. V usage is TRBV7-8 and J usage is TRBJ1-5, with a possible D match to TRBD1 (6 bases). CDR3 length equals 14 residues. From germline, CDR1 is SGHVS and CDR2 FQNEAQ. V lost 3 bases and J lost 1, with 7 bases in between. The DNA for the CDR3 is TGTGCCAGCAGCTTTGACAGGAGCAATCAGCCCCAGCATTTT. Its translation is CASSFDRSNQPQHF.

Only a few counts were recorded for this clonotype. The chain combines TRBV6-1 with TRBJ2-3; a possible D gene is TRBD2 (5 bases). V lost 6 bases and J 8 bases, leaving 15 bases between the germline ends. This CDR3 has 13 residues. Germline V gene data show CDR1 as MNHNS and CDR2 as SASEGT. DNA of the CDR3: TGTGCCAGCAGAGAGGCGGGTATGGGTACGCAGTATTTT. It translates to CASREAGMGTQYF.

The DNA for the CDR3 is TGTGCCAGCGGTCCGGGGGGAGGTCAGCCCCAGCATTTT. Translated: CASGPGGGQPQHF. The rearrangement joins TRBV12-3 or TRBV12-4 to TRBJ1-5; weak D call: TRBD1 (5 bases). This CDR3 has 13 amino acids. V was trimmed by 8 bases and J by 6 bases, leaving 14 bases between them.

This clonotype was recorded many times. The genes are TRBV12-3 or TRBV12-4 and TRBJ2-1; perhaps TRBD2 as D (7 bases). V dropped 3 bases and J dropped 14 bases, with 14 bases sitting between them. The CDR3 extends over 12 amino acids. The CDR3 region has the DNA TGTGCCAGCAGTTTGGAAGGGGGGGTAAAGTTCTTC. Translating gives CASSLEGGVKFF.